This T cell receptor (beta chain) derives from a study of tumor and adjacent non-tumor tissue in lung cancer. Regarding this clonotype: It may be a read error: a sequence one base away is much more abundant.

The template was RNA from unsorted bulk tissue. Newly diagnosed lung cancer patients had thoracic surgery in China, August–late 2014, without prior chemotherapy. The germline gives CDR1 MNHEY, CDR2 SVGEGT. With 11 bases removed from V and 8 bases from J, the gap between germline ends came to 6 bases. The CDR3 contains 9 residues. The library came from three nested PCR rounds adapted from ARM-PCR protocols. Each CDR3 protein gets one entry after TCRdb re-called the multiplex PCR reads with MiXCR. The sample comprises 100,000 to 150,000 distinct CDR3 sequences, roughly 64% of which are singletons, and roughly 12% rests with the top ten.

This sequence originates from a man younger than 45 with non-small cell lung cancer. The J gene is TRBJ1-4, the V gene TRBV6-2 or TRBV6-3; D not certain. The sequencing input was lung tumor tissue. The CDR3 coding sequence is TGTGCCTCTCTAGAAAAACTGTTTTTT. Translated: CASLEKLFF.